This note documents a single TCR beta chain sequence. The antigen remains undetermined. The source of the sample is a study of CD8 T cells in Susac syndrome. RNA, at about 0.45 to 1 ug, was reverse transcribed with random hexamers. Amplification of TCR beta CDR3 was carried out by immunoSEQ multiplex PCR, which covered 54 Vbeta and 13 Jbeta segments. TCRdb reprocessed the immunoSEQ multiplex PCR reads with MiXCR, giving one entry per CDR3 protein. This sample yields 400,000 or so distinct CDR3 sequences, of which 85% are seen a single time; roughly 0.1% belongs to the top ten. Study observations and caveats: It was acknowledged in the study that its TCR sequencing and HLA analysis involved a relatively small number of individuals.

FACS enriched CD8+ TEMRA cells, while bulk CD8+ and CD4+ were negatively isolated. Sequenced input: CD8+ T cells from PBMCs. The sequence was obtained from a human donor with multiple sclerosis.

The CDR3 sequence is CAISSDALAGGLTDTQYF. The CDR3 nucleotides are TGTGCCATCAGCTCGGACGCCCTAGCGGGAGGGCTCACAGATACGCAGTATTTT. This rearrangement joins TRBV10-3 to TRBJ2-3; 12 bases are a match to TRBD2. The germline V gene encodes CDR1 ENHRY and CDR2 SYGVKD. The CDR3 runs to 18 residues. The V segment lost 6 bases and the J segment 2 bases; nucleotides outside the gene matches: 12.